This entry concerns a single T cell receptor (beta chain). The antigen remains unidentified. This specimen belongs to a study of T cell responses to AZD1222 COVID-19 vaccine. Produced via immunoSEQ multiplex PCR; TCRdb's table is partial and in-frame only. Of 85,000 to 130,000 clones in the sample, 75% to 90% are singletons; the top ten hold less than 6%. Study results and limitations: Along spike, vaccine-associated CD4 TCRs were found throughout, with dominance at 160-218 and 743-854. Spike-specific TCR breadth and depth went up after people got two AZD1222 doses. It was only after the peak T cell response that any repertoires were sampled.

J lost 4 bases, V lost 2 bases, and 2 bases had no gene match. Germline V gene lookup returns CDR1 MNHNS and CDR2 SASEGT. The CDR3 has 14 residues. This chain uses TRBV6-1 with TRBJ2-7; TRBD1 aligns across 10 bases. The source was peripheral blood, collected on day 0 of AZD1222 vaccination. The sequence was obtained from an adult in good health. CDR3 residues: CASSELDRGYEQYF. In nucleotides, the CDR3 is TGTGCCAGCAGTGAACTGGACAGGGGGTACGAGCAGTACTTC.